One sample yielded the 21 T cell receptor beta chains listed below, sequenced in a study of cytomegalovirus exposure and HLA in healthy donors. The PCR used 60 Vbeta and 13 Jbeta primers. Profiling relied on immunoSEQ multiplex PCR, and the TCRdb table lists in-frame clones only, not all of them. The sample has 150,000 to 200,000 clones; over 75% are singletons. The sequenced sample was PBMCs. Receptors were obtained from a man aged 18 to 30 in good health and CMV-seronegative.

This sequence joins TRBV12-5 and TRBJ2-3; D is uncertain. The V gene lost 0 bases and the J gene lost 5 bases, with 3 bases spanning the gap. Per germline, CDR1 LGHNT and CDR2 FRNRAP. The CDR3 has 12 residues. The CDR3 DNA reads as TGTGCTAGTGGTTTGGTCCAAGATACGCAGTATTTT. This codes for CASGLVQDTQYF. Using reference TRBV12-5 and TRBJ2-3 for the parts outside the CDR3, the full variable domain is DARVTQTPRHKVTEMGQEVTMRCQPILGHNTVFWYRQTMMQGLELLAYFRNRAPLDDSGMPKDRFSAEMPDATLATLKIQPSEPRDSAVYFCASGLVQDTQYFGPGTRLTVL.

This chain uses TRBV4-3 with TRBJ2-7; D might be TRBD1 (5 bases). CDR3 length: 15 amino acids. Germline V lookup: CDR1 LGHNA, CDR2 YSLEER. Trimming took off 0 bases at V and 4 bases at J, with 13 bases between the two ends. The CDR3 region has the DNA TGCGCCAGCAGCCAAGATCGGTCCAGGGCGTACGAGCAGTACTTC. This sequence encodes CASSQDRSRAYEQYF.

This clone has a single count. At one end, the junction sequence differs from germline, possibly due to a read error. V gene TRBV7-9 combines with J gene TRBJ2-2, with D possibly TRBD2 on 6 matching bases. CDR3 length: 13 amino acids. Germline V gene sequence: CDR1 SEHNR, CDR2 FQNEAQ (reference sequence). The CDR3 is CASSLGNTGGLFF. The CDR3 DNA sequence: TGTGCCAGCAGCCTCGGGAACACCGGGGGGCTGTTTTTT.

This sequence joins TRBV28 and TRBJ2-5; 7 nucleotides match TRBD1. V lost 8 bases and J lost 5; bases outside the gene matches: 8. Germline loops: CDR1 MDHEN, CDR2 SYDVKM. The CDR3 covers 13 residues. The CDR3 sequence is CASGYRGSETQYF. CDR3 nucleotide sequence: TGTGCCAGCGGTTACAGGGGATCGGAGACCCAGTACTTC.

The J gene is TRBJ2-7, the V gene TRBV11-2; 12 nucleotides align to TRBD2. V shed 4 bases, J shed 1 base, and the junction held 5 bases outside the gene matches. This CDR3 contains 16 residues. The germline CDR1 and CDR2 sequences are SGHAT and FQNNGV. The CDR3 coding sequence is TGTGCCAGCAGCTCCTGGACTAGCGGGATATCCTACGAGCAGTACTTC. Translation gives CASSSWTSGISYEQYF.

The chain uses TRBV9 and TRBJ2-2, with 7 bases identical to TRBD1. The CDR3 length is 16 residues. The V gene end was trimmed by 4 bases and the J gene end by 2 bases; junction bases not matched to a gene: 8. Germline-derived CDR1 and CDR2 are SGDLS and YYNGEE. The CDR3 bases are TGTGCCAGCAGCTACTCCGGGACAGCCAACACCGGGGAGCTGTTTTTT. It codes for CASSYSGTANTGELFF. The full variable domain, in which reference TRBV9 and TRBJ2-2 provide the parts outside the CDR3, is DSGVTQTPKHLITATGQRVTLRCSPRSGDLSVYWYQQSLDQGLQFLIQYYNGEERAKGNILERFSAQQFPDLHSELNLSSLELGDSALYFCASSYSGTANTGELFFGEGSRLTVL.

V and J are TRBV4-2 and TRBJ2-1, with TRBD2 matching 14 bases. The J segment lost 5 bases and the V segment lost 6 bases, leaving 3 bases of the junction unmatched. This CDR3 has 15 residues. Germline lookup yields CDR1 LGHNA and CDR2 YNFKEQ. In DNA, the CDR3 is TGTGCCAGCAGACCGGGACTAGCGGGAGACAATGAGCAGTTCTTC. This translates into CASRPGLAGDNEQFF.

J is TRBJ2-1 and V is TRBV10-2; TRBD1 matches 10 bases. Trimming cost V 7 bases and J 8 bases; bases outside gene matches: 11. The germline gives CDR1 WSHSY, CDR2 SAAADI. The CDR3 length is 15 residues. CDR3 DNA sequence: TGCGCCAGCATATTATCCCGGGACAGGGGAGATGAGCAGTTCTTC. Its translation is CASILSRDRGDEQFF.

V and J are TRBV10-3 and TRBJ2-7; D is possibly TRBD2 (6 bases). Germline loops: CDR1 ENHRY, CDR2 SYGVKD. There are 15 residues in the CDR3. The V gene lost 3 bases and the J gene lost 6 bases, with 18 bases spanning the gap. The DNA for the CDR3 is TGTGCCATCAGTGAAAGCCTAGCGAATACCTGCGAGCAGTACTTC. This translates into CAISESLANTCEQYF.

This chain connects TRBV5-1 to TRBJ2-3; 13 positions agree with TRBD2. This CDR3 spans 17 amino acids. Looked up from germline, CDR1 is SGHRS and CDR2 is YFSETQ. Unmatched junction bases numbered 7, after V lost 0 bases and J lost 6 bases. CDR3 nucleotide sequence: TGCGCCAGCAGCTTGGCGGGGACTAGCGGGACACTTGATACGCAGTATTTT. Its protein product is CASSLAGTSGTLDTQYF.

This clone was found once. This chain joins TRBV5-1 and TRBJ2-7, with a tentative D call TRBD2 (6 bases). V lost 4 bases, J lost 0 bases, and 11 bases lay in between. Germline V gene data show CDR1 as SGHRS and CDR2 as YFSETQ. CDR3 size: 14 residues. The CDR3, as DNA: TGCGCCAGCAGCGGCGGGGTCCTCTCCTACGAGCAGTACTTC. Translation: CASSGGVLSYEQYF. Combining the CDR3 with reference TRBV5-1 and TRBJ2-7 gives the whole variable domain KAGVTQTPRYLIKTRGQQVTLSCSPISGHRSVSWYQQTPGQGLQFLFEYFSETQRNKGNFPGRFSGRQFSNSRSEMNVSTLELGDSALYLCASSGGVLSYEQYFGPGTRLTVT.

V and J are TRBV19 and TRBJ2-4, with 7 bases lining up with TRBD1. Germline CDR1 and CDR2: LNHDA and SQIVND (reference sequence). With 3 bases clipped from V and 5 bases from J, the junction kept 13 bases outside the gene matches. The CDR3 is 17 amino acids. This chain's CDR3 is CASSIGDSLIFQNIQYF. CDR3 DNA: TGTGCCAGTAGTATTGGGGACAGTCTTATATTTCAAAACATTCAGTACTTC.

The chain's CDR3 is CASRSNSGGNIQYF. In DNA, the CDR3 is TGTGCCAGCAGATCAAACTCCGGGGGAAACATTCAGTACTTC. The chain joins TRBV5-5 to TRBJ2-4; possibly TRBD2 for D (6 bases). V gave up 5 bases and J gave up 6 bases, with 15 bases separating them. The CDR3 has 14 amino acids. CDR1 and CDR2 from the germline V gene are SGHKS and YYEKEE (reference sequence).

The rearrangement uses TRBV7-2 and TRBJ2-7, with a tentative D call TRBD2 (6 bases). This CDR3 contains 14 residues. Looked up from germline, CDR1 is SGHTA and CDR2 is FQGNSA. The V end lost 3 bases, the J end lost 7 bases, and 16 bases lay between the germline ends. CDR3 coding DNA: TGTGCCAGCAGCTTGCCTGGAGGGCCATGGGAGCAGTACTTC. Amino acids: CASSLPGGPWEQYF.

The genes are TRBV2 and TRBJ2-3; D is possibly TRBD2 (5 bases). The CDR3 is 12 residues long. Germline V gene lookup returns CDR1 SNHLY and CDR2 FYNNEI. The CDR3 loop reads CASERGTDTQYF. DNA for the CDR3: TGTGCAAGCGAGAGGGGCACAGATACGCAGTATTTT.

The chain carries TRBV27 and TRBJ2-3; the match to TRBD1 covers 8 bases. Germline V CDR1 and CDR2: MNHEY, SMNVEV (reference sequence). V gave up 5 bases and J gave up 6 bases; unmatched junction bases: 7. This CDR3 comprises 14 residues. This CDR3 is CASSPQGALDTQYF. The CDR3, as DNA: TGTGCCAGCAGTCCGCAGGGGGCTCTGGATACGCAGTATTTT.

The genes are TRBV5-4 and TRBJ1-2, with TRBD1 matching over 8 bases. Germline assignment: CDR1 SGHNT and CDR2 YYREEE (reference sequence). CDR3 length: 15 amino acids. The V segment lost 4 bases and the J segment 6 bases; nucleotides outside the gene matches: 11. The CDR3 spells CASSAGQARVNGYTF. CDR3 nucleotide sequence: TGTGCCAGCAGCGCGGGACAGGCGAGAGTTAATGGCTACACCTTC.

CDR3 amino acids: CASSSDRAGRDTQYF. The CDR3, as DNA: TGTGCCAGCAGCTCGGACAGGGCCGGGAGGGATACGCAGTATTTT. The chain employs TRBV7-8 and TRBJ2-3; D is possibly TRBD1 (8 bases). The V gene lost 4 bases and the J gene lost 6 bases, with 17 bases spanning the gap. Germline assignment: CDR1 SGHVS and CDR2 FQNEAQ. The CDR3 covers 15 residues.

The chain links TRBV7-2 to TRBJ2-2; D may be TRBD1 (5 bases). The CDR3 covers 15 residues. The ends were cut back, 1 base at V and 2 bases at J, with 8 bases in the middle. From germline, CDR1 is SGHTA and CDR2 FQGNSA. The CDR3 loop is CASSLVQGNTGELFF. CDR3 in DNA: TGTGCCAGCAGCTTAGTTCAGGGAAACACCGGGGAGCTGTTTTTT.

The chain is built from TRBV19 and TRBJ1-4; D ambiguous. Trimming stripped 3 bases from V and 0 bases from J, with 11 bases between. There are 16 residues in the CDR3. CDR1 is LNHDA and CDR2 is SQIVND in the germline V gene (reference sequence). The DNA for the CDR3 is TGTGCCAGTAGTATTTCTGTCAGCGCAACTAATGAAAAACTGTTTTTT. Protein product: CASSISVSATNEKLFF. Supplemented by reference TRBV19 and TRBJ1-4, the full variable domain reads DGGITQSPKYLFRKEGQNVTLSCEQNLNHDAMYWYRQDPGQGLRLIYYSQIVNDFQKGDIAEGYSVSREKKESFPLTVTSAQKNPTAFYLCASSISVSATNEKLFFGSGTQLSVL.

V gene TRBV18 combines with J gene TRBJ2-1; 10 positions agree with TRBD1. The J segment lost 3 bases and the V segment lost 6 bases, leaving 5 bases of the junction unmatched. Germline V gene sequence: CDR1 KGHSH, CDR2 LQKENI. The CDR3 spans 15 residues. The CDR3 DNA follows: TGTGCCAGCTCGCAGGGGACAGGGGTCTACAATGAGCAGTTCTTC. As protein: CASSQGTGVYNEQFF.